Listed here are 27 T cell receptor beta chains from one sample, sequenced in a study of blood T cell repertoires in COVID-19. The method was immunoSEQ multiplex PCR; TCRdb's version includes in-frame clones alone and lacks a portion of them. The repertoire holds fewer than 250,000 clones, around four fifths seen once, with around 6.8% in the top ten. Input material: peripheral blood. The receptors stem from a woman in her sixties with active or convalescent COVID-19.

The chain recombines TRBV27 with TRBJ1-4; perhaps TRBD1 as D (5 bases). The CDR3 is made up of 15 amino acids. The V end lost 2 bases, the J end lost 0 bases, and 7 bases lay between the germline ends. Per germline, CDR1 MNHEY and CDR2 SMNVEV (reference sequence). CDR3 nucleotide sequence: TGTGCCAGCAGTTTAGGGGGGTCAACTAATGAAAAACTGTTTTTT. Its protein is CASSLGGSTNEKLFF.

This chain links TRBV10-2 with TRBJ2-5; 8 bases map to TRBD1. This CDR3 comprises 13 residues. Germline V gives CDR1 WSHSY, CDR2 SAAADI. The V and J ends lost 5 bases and 5 bases, in that order; junction bases with no gene match: 4. Here the CDR3 DNA reads TGCGCCAGCAGTCAGGGGGCGCGTGAGACCCAGTACTTC. Protein sequence: CASSQGARETQYF.

V and J are TRBV27 and TRBJ1-2, with D perhaps TRBD1 (5 bases). Germline V CDR1 and CDR2: MNHEY, SMNVEV (reference sequence). The CDR3 loop spans 14 amino acids. V was trimmed by 4 bases and J by 1 base, leaving 10 bases between them. The DNA of the CDR3 is TGTGCCAGCAGTTCGCAGGGAATTAACTATGGCTACACCTTC. This gives the protein CASSSQGINYGYTF.

This clone is a singleton in its sample. The chain links TRBV30 to TRBJ1-5, with D perhaps matching TRBD1 (6 bases). The CDR3 extends over 13 amino acids. The germline V gene has CDR1 GTSNPN and CDR2 SVGIG (reference sequence). V lost 3 bases to trimming and J lost 3 bases, with 9 bases between them. The CDR3 DNA sequence: TGTGCCTGGAGGGACAGCCTCAATCAGCCCCAGCATTTT. Translated: CAWRDSLNQPQHF.

The sample holds a few counts of this clone. The rearrangement links TRBV2 to TRBJ2-1; D is unclear. The CDR3 length is 12 residues. V was trimmed by 3 bases and J by 5 bases, leaving 5 bases between them. Germline V CDR1 and CDR2: SNHLY, FYNNEI. CDR3: CASSDQNNEQFF. In nucleotides, the CDR3 is TGTGCCAGCAGTGACCAGAACAATGAGCAGTTCTTC.

This clone was recorded once. V usage is TRBV9 and J usage is TRBJ2-7, with TRBD2 identical over 13 bases. There are 15 residues in the CDR3. Germline V CDR1 and CDR2: SGDLS, YYNGEE. The junction had 2 bases not matched to a gene; V was cut back by 2 bases and J by 3 bases. This chain's CDR3 is CASSVGTSGNYEQYF. The CDR3 region has the DNA TGTGCCAGCAGCGTCGGGACTAGCGGGAACTACGAGCAGTACTTC.

Remarks on this clone: Possible read error: a much larger clone is one base away. This chain uses TRBV11-2 with TRBJ2-7; no clear D. CDR1 is SGHAT, CDR2 FQNNGV, per germline. V lost 6 bases, J lost 3 bases, and 6 bases lay in between. The CDR3 runs 11 residues. CDR3 residues: CASSYSYEQYF. The CDR3 nucleotides read TGTGCCAGCAGTTACAGCTACGAGCAGTACTTC.

The chain combines TRBV3-1 (or the pseudogene TRBV3-2) with TRBJ1-5, with D possibly TRBD1 on 6 matching bases. From germline, CDR1 is LGHDT and CDR2 YNNKEL (reference sequence). V lost 5 bases, J lost 11 bases, and 16 bases lay in between. The CDR3 sequence is 13 residues long. DNA of the CDR3: TGTGCCAGCAGCGAGAACAGGGCCCGGGCCCAGCATTTT. It yields the protein CASSENRARAQHF.

This clone was detected only a few times. The chain links TRBV7-9 to TRBJ2-1; 8 nucleotides line up with TRBD2. Looked up from germline, CDR1 is SEHNR and CDR2 is FQNEAQ (reference sequence). The CDR3 is 15 residues long. V was clipped by 2 bases and J by 5 bases; unmatched bases: 5. CDR3 loop: CASSLRVAGNNEQFF. In nucleotides, the CDR3 is TGTGCCAGCAGCTTAAGGGTAGCGGGAAACAATGAGCAGTTCTTC.

The chain carries TRBV7-3 and TRBJ2-2; 13 nucleotides align to TRBD2. Germline lookup yields CDR1 SGHTA and CDR2 FQGTGA. The CDR3 totals 17 residues. The J segment lost 8 bases and the V segment lost 4 bases, leaving 10 bases of the junction unmatched. The CDR3 DNA sequence: TGTGCCAGCAGCTACCCCGGACTAGCGGGAGTGGATGGGGAGCTGTTTTTT. It codes for CASSYPGLAGVDGELFF.

The V gene is TRBV5-5, the J gene TRBJ2-1, with D possibly TRBD2 on 5 matching bases. Germline V CDR1 and CDR2: SGHKS, YYEKEE (reference sequence). Deletions cut 6 bases from V and 6 bases from J, with 13 bases between. The CDR3 spans 13 residues. The CDR3 loop reads CASNLGAINEQFF. The CDR3 DNA sequence: TGTGCCAGCAACCTGGGAGCTATCAATGAGCAGTTCTTC.

CDR3 amino acids: CASSPQPGLAVYEQYF. The CDR3 bases are TGTGCCAGCAGCCCTCAACCGGGACTAGCGGTATACGAGCAGTACTTC. This chain uses TRBV9 with TRBJ2-7, with 11 bases matching TRBD2. The CDR3 extends over 16 amino acids. Unmatched junction bases numbered 10, after V lost 4 bases and J lost 4 bases. CDR1 and CDR2 from the germline V gene are SGDLS and YYNGEE.

The chain has TRBV28 and TRBJ1-2; a weak D match, TRBD1 (6 bases). Deletions cut 3 bases from V and 3 bases from J, with 17 bases between. Germline-derived CDR1 and CDR2 are MDHEN and SYDVKM. The length of the CDR3 is 16 residues. The CDR3 DNA reads TGTGCCAGCAGTTTCGGCAGGGGCACCACTCACTATGGCTACACCTTC. As protein: CASSFGRGTTHYGYTF.

The chain couples TRBV2 to TRBJ2-7; 10 bases align to TRBD2. This CDR3 spans 16 amino acids. CDR1 and CDR2 from the germline V gene are SNHLY and FYNNEI. Trimming at V came to 4 bases and at J to 1 base, leaving 7 bases not matched to a gene. The CDR3 spells CASSGASGGPSYEQYV. CDR3 DNA: TGTGCCAGCAGTGGGGCTAGCGGGGGCCCTTCCTACGAGCAGTACGTC.

The chain recombines TRBV3-1 (or the pseudogene TRBV3-2) with TRBJ1-6, with 11 nucleotides matching TRBD1. Germline V CDR1 and CDR2: LGHDT, YNNKEL (reference sequence). This CDR3 has 16 residues. The V segment lost 3 bases and the J segment 7 bases; nucleotides outside the gene matches: 5. CDR3 in amino acids: CASSHGQGAGNSPLHF. The CDR3 nucleotides read TGTGCCAGCAGCCATGGACAGGGGGCGGGAAATTCACCCCTCCACTTT.

This clone was found once. The chain couples TRBV18 to TRBJ1-6, with D possibly matching TRBD1 (6 bases). CDR3 size: 15 residues. Trimming took 3 bases from V and 14 from J, leaving 20 bases between them. The germline V gene encodes CDR1 KGHSH and CDR2 LQKENI. The CDR3 reads CASSPPARGGAALHF. The CDR3, as DNA: TGTGCCAGCTCACCGCCAGCACGAGGGGGGGCTGCCCTCCACTTT.

The J gene is TRBJ2-1, the V gene TRBV7-6; TRBD2 matches 9 bases. V was clipped by 3 bases and J by 9 bases; unmatched bases: 9. The CDR3 is made up of 15 amino acids. Germline CDR1 SGHVS, CDR2 FNYEAQ. The CDR3 reads CASSLVAGARGEQFF. The CDR3 region has the DNA TGTGCCAGCAGCTTGGTAGCGGGAGCTAGAGGTGAGCAGTTCTTC.

This chain uses TRBV2 with TRBJ2-7; D is unclear. The V gene lost 4 bases and the J gene lost 2 bases, with 12 bases spanning the gap. This CDR3 comprises 14 residues. Germline values: CDR1 SNHLY, CDR2 FYNNEI. CDR3 coding DNA: TGTGCCAGCAGTGGGGCTACCCCTCCCTACGAGCAGTACTTC. Translation: CASSGATPPYEQYF.

This CDR3 reads CASSQGAGSPLHF. The CDR3 nucleotides read TGTGCCAGCAGCCAGGGGGCCGGTTCACCCCTCCACTTT. The J gene is TRBJ1-6, the V gene TRBV3-1 (or the pseudogene TRBV3-2); D is perhaps TRBD1 (6 bases). The CDR3 totals 13 residues. With 3 bases removed from V and 9 bases from J, the gap between germline ends came to 9 bases. Germline V gene data show CDR1 as LGHDT and CDR2 as YNNKEL (reference sequence).

The chain has TRBV9 and TRBJ2-1; 13 positions match TRBD2. The CDR3 sequence is 16 residues long. The V segment lost 0 bases and the J segment 10 bases; nucleotides outside the gene matches: 7. In germline, CDR1 is SGDLS, CDR2 YYNGEE. CDR3 residues: CASSVAGLAGAREQFF. For the CDR3, the DNA is TGTGCCAGCAGCGTAGCAGGACTAGCGGGAGCTCGGGAGCAGTTCTTC.

This clone was counted a few times. V is TRBV4-2 and J is TRBJ2-1, with a tentative D call TRBD2 (5 bases). The CDR3 is 14 amino acids. V shed 1 base and J shed 7 bases, with 11 bases lying between them. CDR1 and CDR2 (germline): LGHNA, YNFKEQ. CDR3 in DNA: TGTGCCAGCAGCCAAGCCTCCTCGGGGAATGAGCAGTTCTTC. Encoded protein: CASSQASSGNEQFF.

The chain couples TRBV10-3 to TRBJ2-1; 7 bases map to TRBD2. CDR1 and CDR2 from the germline V gene are ENHRY and SYGVKD. The CDR3 covers 16 residues. V was pared by 2 bases and J by 7 bases, with 11 bases of the junction left unmatched. The CDR3 nucleotides read TGTGCCATCAGTGAGAGGGAGGGCCTCTTGGGTAATGAGCAGTTCTTC. Residues: CAISEREGLLGNEQFF.

V is TRBV7-9 and J is TRBJ2-7; possible D gene TRBD2, 6 bases. V was pared by 3 bases and J by 1 base, with 16 bases between. There are 16 residues in the CDR3. Germline CDR1 is SEHNR and CDR2 is FQNEAQ (reference sequence). CDR3 amino acids: CASSFILVADSYEQYF. CDR3 nucleotides: TGTGCCAGCAGCTTTATCTTGGTAGCGGATTCCTACGAGCAGTACTTC.

The chain has TRBV4-2 and TRBJ1-3; possible D gene TRBD1, 5 bases. The V and J ends lost 1 base and 4 bases respectively, with 14 bases between them. Looked up from germline, CDR1 is LGHNA and CDR2 is YNFKEQ. The CDR3 length is 16 residues. CDR3 sequence (DNA): TGTGCCAGCAGCCAAGTGGGCAGGGAAGGGGGAAACACCATATATTTT. Protein sequence: CASSQVGREGGNTIYF.

This chain uses TRBV19 with TRBJ2-5, with D perhaps matching TRBD2 (6 bases). The length of the CDR3 is 14 residues. Germline CDR1 reads LNHDA; CDR2 reads SQIVND (reference sequence). V shed 5 bases and J shed 4 bases, with 14 bases lying between them. The CDR3 is CASSSGLMGETQYF. The CDR3 DNA sequence: TGTGCCAGTAGTTCGGGACTGATGGGAGAGACCCAGTACTTC.

The chain links TRBV6-5 to TRBJ2-1; TRBD2 aligns across 9 bases. CDR1 is MNHEY, CDR2 SVGAGI, per germline. The J segment lost 4 bases and the V segment lost 0 bases, leaving 4 bases of the junction unmatched. The CDR3 has 16 residues. CDR3 DNA: TGTGCCAGCAGTTACTCCCGCGGGAGGGAGTACAATGAGCAGTTCTTC. Translation: CASSYSRGREYNEQFF.

This rearrangement joins TRBV10-3 to TRBJ2-3; 7 bases match TRBD1. V lost 1 base and J lost 2; bases outside the gene matches: 3. The CDR3 runs 15 residues. Per the germline V gene, CDR1 is ENHRY and CDR2 is SYGVKD. The CDR3 region has the DNA TGTGCCATCAGTGAGTTGGGACAGAACACAGATACGCAGTATTTT. As protein: CAISELGQNTDTQYF.